The 12 T cell receptor beta chains below all came from one sample that was sequenced in a study of T cell responses to AZD1222 COVID-19 vaccine. The method was immunoSEQ multiplex PCR; TCRdb's version includes in-frame clones alone and lacks a portion of them. This sample carries around 120,000 clones, around 93% of them seen once, and the ten largest clones take around 15%. The source material was peripheral blood, sampled on day 0 of AZD1222 vaccination. Receptor source: an adult in good health.

This chain links TRBV15 with TRBJ2-2; 9 positions agree with TRBD1. CDR3 size: 15 residues. V shed 5 bases and J 5 bases; nucleotides not matched to a gene: 6. Germline V gives CDR1 LNHNV, CDR2 YYDKDF (reference sequence). DNA for the CDR3: TGTGCCACCAGCGGGACAGGGCCGAGGACCGGGGAGCTGTTTTTT. Amino acid sequence: CATSGTGPRTGELFF.

This clone was counted a few times. The gene calls are TRBV14 and TRBJ2-7; D unclear. V shed 1 base and J shed 6 bases, with 10 bases lying between them. Germline CDR1 reads SGHDN; CDR2 reads FVKESK. CDR3 length equals 13 residues. DNA for the CDR3: TGTGCCAGCAGCCAAGGCTCCAGGCGCGAGCAGTACTTC. It encodes CASSQGSRREQYF.

V and J are TRBV10-3 and TRBJ1-3; no clear D. This CDR3 has 16 residues. V lost 1 base, J lost 0 bases, and 10 bases lay in between. Germline CDR1 reads ENHRY; CDR2 reads SYGVKD. CDR3 sequence reads: CAISEFTQGSGNTIYF. CDR3 sequence (DNA): TGTGCCATCAGTGAGTTCACTCAAGGCTCTGGAAACACCATATATTTT.

By sample fraction, this clone is medium-sized. J is TRBJ1-1 and V is TRBV12-3 or TRBV12-4, with 9 bases that match TRBD1. The CDR3 contains 11 residues. Losses at the gene ends were 6 bases for V and 7 bases for J; bases not matched to a gene: 0. CDR3 residues: CASRDRGEAFF. The CDR3 DNA reads TGTGCCAGCAGGGACAGGGGTGAAGCTTTCTTT.

The rearrangement uses TRBV7-8 and TRBJ2-1; 9 nucleotides line up with TRBD2. The V gene's germline CDR1 is SGHVS and CDR2 FQNEAQ. J was trimmed by 8 bases and V by 5 bases; bases with no gene match: 13. The CDR3 is made up of 16 amino acids. DNA of the CDR3: TGTGCCAGCAGCACGCAGACCGGGACTAGCCGGGATGAGCAGTTCTTC. Protein: CASSTQTGTSRDEQFF. The entire variable domain, with the rest obtained from reference TRBV7-8 and TRBJ2-1, is as follows: GAGVSQSPRYKVAKRGQDVALRCDPISGHVSLFWYQQALGQGPEFLTYFQNEAQLDKSGLPSDRFFAERPEGSVSTLKIQRTQQEDSAVYLCASSTQTGTSRDEQFFGPGTRLTVL.

The chain is built from TRBV4-3 and TRBJ1-1, with D uncertain. This CDR3 spans 15 amino acids. Germline V gives CDR1 LGHNA, CDR2 YSLEER. Trimming removed 2 bases from V and 0 bases from J, with 10 bases in between. CDR3 bases: TGCGCCAGCAGCCAATCGGAAGGATTGAACACTGAAGCTTTCTTT. Amino acid sequence: CASSQSEGLNTEAFF.

The chain's CDR3 is CASGLVLSGQSVQGSSYNEQFF. The CDR3 coding sequence is TGTGCTAGTGGTTTGGTATTATCGGGGCAGAGTGTCCAGGGGAGCTCCTACAATGAGCAGTTCTTC. The genes are TRBV12-5 and TRBJ2-1, with a possible D match to TRBD1 (6 bases). Germline assignment: CDR1 LGHNT and CDR2 FRNRAP. The CDR3 covers 22 residues. Trimming stripped 0 bases from V and 0 bases from J, with 27 bases between.

The rearrangement joins TRBV6-5 to TRBJ1-6; 7 bases align to TRBD1. From germline, CDR1 is MNHEY and CDR2 SVGAGI. CDR3 length equals 15 residues. The V and J ends lost 7 bases and 7 bases, in that order; junction bases with no gene match: 10. The CDR3 sequence is CASTRTGGGNSPLHF. Written as DNA, the CDR3 is TGTGCCAGCACCCGGACAGGTGGGGGCAATTCACCCCTCCACTTT.

The gene calls are TRBV28 and TRBJ2-1, with D perhaps being TRBD1 or TRBD2 (5 bases each). This CDR3 is built from 14 residues. Trimming pared 6 bases from V and 5 bases from J, leaving 14 bases between. CDR1 and CDR2 from the germline V gene are MDHEN and SYDVKM. The CDR3 spells CASRGRGEHNEQFF. In DNA form, the CDR3 reads TGTGCCAGCAGGGGTAGAGGGGAACACAATGAGCAGTTCTTC.

This chain connects TRBV5-8 to TRBJ2-2, with D unresolved. Trimming pared 0 bases from V and 2 bases from J, leaving 8 bases between. CDR3 length: 15 residues. Germline CDR1 SGHTS, CDR2 YDEGEE. The CDR3 sequence is CASSLAPINTGELFF. The CDR3 DNA sequence: TGTGCCAGCAGCTTGGCCCCGATCAACACCGGGGAGCTGTTTTTT.

V and J are TRBV10-3 and TRBJ2-2; D may be TRBD1 or TRBD2 (5 bases each). In germline, CDR1 is ENHRY, CDR2 SYGVKD. V was pared by 3 bases and J by 1 base, with 9 bases between. The CDR3 is 15 residues long. CDR3 DNA sequence: TGTGCCATCAGTGATAGGGACGAGAACACCGGGGAGCTGTTTTTT. This codes for CAISDRDENTGELFF.

The CDR3 DNA reads TGTGCCAGCAGCTTAGTCTCCTACGAGCAGTACTTC. Translation: CASSLVSYEQYF. The chain is built from TRBV11-3 and TRBJ2-7; D remains ambiguous. Trimming took 1 base from V and 0 from J, leaving 1 base between them. The CDR3 length is 12 residues. The germline gives CDR1 SGHNT, CDR2 YENEEA.